These 9 T cell receptor beta chains were sequenced from one sample in a study of blood T cells in healthy people across ages. For the second PCR, which ran for roughly 6 to 12 cycles, a sample-barcoded 5' primer and a J-beta primer mix were used. TCRdb re-called the 5' RACE reads through MiXCR, storing one row per CDR3 protein. The sample lists approximately 760,000 distinct CDR3 sequences; 25% were seen once. Another study also made use of these data, one on T cells of mothers and their children.

The sample consisted of blood. These receptors all come from a boy aged 5 to 17 in good health.

A few counts support this clonotype. The chain carries TRBV4-3 and TRBJ2-3; 12 positions agree with TRBD2. J lost 5 bases, V lost 1 base, and 7 bases had no gene match. Germline CDR1 and CDR2: LGHNA and YSLEER. The CDR3 spans 17 residues. The CDR3 reads CASSQVPSGGAVDTQYF. In DNA form, the CDR3 reads TGCGCCAGCAGCCAAGTCCCTAGCGGGGGGGCCGTAGATACGCAGTATTTT.

V usage is TRBV6-6 and J usage is TRBJ2-5; D remains ambiguous. The DNA end lines up better with TRBJ2-1; the J call may be wrong. This CDR3 has 13 residues. Germline V gene sequence: CDR1 MNHNY, CDR2 SVGAGI (reference sequence). CDR3 sequence (DNA): TGTGCCAGCAGACAGATCCCCTACAATGAGCAGTTCTTC. Residues: CASRQIPYNEQFF.

The J gene is TRBJ2-1, the V gene TRBV20-1; 12 bases line up with TRBD2. The CDR3 covers 15 residues. From germline, CDR1 is DFQATT and CDR2 SNEGSKA (reference sequence). V shed 4 bases and J 1 base; nucleotides not matched to a gene: 2. CDR3 sequence (DNA): TGCAGTGCTATTCTAGCGGGAGGGTCCTACAATGAGCAGTTCTTC. This gives the protein CSAILAGGSYNEQFF.

This chain links TRBV12-3 or TRBV12-4 with TRBJ1-5; maybe TRBD1 (5 bases). The ends were cut back, 3 bases at V and 4 bases at J, with 13 bases in the middle. This CDR3 has 15 residues. The CDR3 bases are TGTGCCAGCAGTTTTGCAGGGTTAAGAAATCAGCCCCAGCATTTT. This gives the protein CASSFAGLRNQPQHF.

V gene TRBV28 combines with J gene TRBJ2-5; 10 bases line up with TRBD2. The ends lost 2 bases at V and 5 bases at J; junction bases unmatched: 11. Germline CDR1 MDHEN, CDR2 SYDVKM. CDR3 length: 17 amino acids. The CDR3 DNA is TGTGCCAGCAGTTTAATGGCTAGCGGGAGAAGTGGGGAGACCCAGTACTTC. This sequence encodes CASSLMASGRSGETQYF.

V is TRBV10-2 and J is TRBJ2-7; TRBD1 is a possible D gene (6 bases). The CDR3 extends over 13 amino acids. The V end was cut by 7 bases, the J end by 7 bases, with 17 bases between. CDR1 WSHSY and CDR2 SAAADI come from the germline V gene. The CDR3 DNA sequence: TGCGCCAGCACCGACCAGGGGCTACGGGAGCAGTACTTC. Translated, it gives CASTDQGLREQYF.

This chain connects TRBV3-1 to TRBJ2-2; D is unresolved. V shed 4 bases and J shed 4 bases, with 13 bases lying between them. CDR1 and CDR2 from the germline V gene are LGHDT and YNNKEL (reference sequence). CDR3 size: 15 residues. The CDR3 nucleotides are TGTGCCAGCAGCCCTCGAGGATATGGCACCGGGGAGCTGTTTTTT. It yields the protein CASSPRGYGTGELFF.

In this sample, this clonotype turned up many times. The CDR3 loop reads CASSLGLAYNEQFF. CDR3 nucleotide sequence: TGCGCCAGCAGCTTGGGACTCGCGTACAATGAGCAGTTCTTC. V is TRBV5-1 and J is TRBJ2-1; the D is unclear. Germline V CDR1 and CDR2: SGHRS, YFSETQ. The CDR3 covers 14 residues. Between the trimmed V and J ends, which lost 0 bases and 4 bases, there was a span of 8 bases.

This clonotype was observed once. The rearrangement links TRBV20-1 to TRBJ1-2; no clear D. V dropped 0 bases and J dropped 6 bases, with 14 bases sitting between them. The CDR3 is 14 residues long. Germline V gene data show CDR1 as DFQATT and CDR2 as SNEGSKA (reference sequence). Written as DNA, the CDR3 is TGCAGTGCTAGAGATCGCGGCCTGAATGATGGCTACACCTTC. It specifies CSARDRGLNDGYTF.